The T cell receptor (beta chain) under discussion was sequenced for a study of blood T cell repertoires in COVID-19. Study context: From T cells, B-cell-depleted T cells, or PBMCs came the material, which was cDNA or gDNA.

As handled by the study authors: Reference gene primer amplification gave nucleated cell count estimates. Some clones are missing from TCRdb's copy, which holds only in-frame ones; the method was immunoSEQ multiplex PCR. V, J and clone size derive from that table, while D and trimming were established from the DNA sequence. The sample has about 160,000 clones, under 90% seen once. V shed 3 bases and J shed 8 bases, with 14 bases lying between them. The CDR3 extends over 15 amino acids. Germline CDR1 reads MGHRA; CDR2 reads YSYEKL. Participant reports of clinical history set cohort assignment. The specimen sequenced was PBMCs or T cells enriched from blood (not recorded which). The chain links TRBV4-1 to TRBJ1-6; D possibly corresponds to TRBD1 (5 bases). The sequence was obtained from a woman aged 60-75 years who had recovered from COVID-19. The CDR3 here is CASSHAGGADSPLHF. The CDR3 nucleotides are TGCGCCAGCAGCCATGCCGGAGGGGCTGATTCACCCCTCCACTTT.